What follows are 21 T cell receptor beta chains derived from one specimen sequenced in a study of blood T cell repertoires in COVID-19 (TCRdb year 2020). Library prep was done by the immunoSEQ multiplex PCR assay. Entries here come from immuneACCESS through TCRdb and include only in-frame sequences with V and J called. Some clones fail to appear in such tables; in the studies checked, an unresolved V gene covers under half of the shortfall, and the cause of the remainder is unknown. This sample holds under 95,000 clones; approximately 85% were observed only once. Of the sample, approximately 2.8% is held by the ten largest clones. The sample comprised peripheral blood. The receptors stem from a woman aged 80 or over with COVID-19, enrolled during active disease.

The rearrangement joins TRBV24-1 to TRBJ2-7; D might be TRBD1 (5 bases). Trimming stripped 8 bases from V and 5 bases from J, with 15 bases between. Germline V gives CDR1 KGHDR, CDR2 SFDVKD. The length of the CDR3 is 13 residues. Here the CDR3 reads CATIDSFSHEQYF. The CDR3, as DNA: TGTGCCACCATTGACAGTTTTTCCCACGAGCAGTACTTC.

The J gene is TRBJ2-3, the V gene TRBV29-1; weak D call: TRBD2 (5 bases). The CDR3 spans 13 residues. Germline V gene data show CDR1 as SQVTM and CDR2 as ANQGSEA. Trimming cost V 3 bases and J 1 base, with 8 bases left between them. The CDR3 DNA reads as TGCAGCGTTGATTTCGGGGGCACAGATACGCAGTATTTT. Amino acids: CSVDFGGTDTQYF.

The rearrangement uses TRBV30 and TRBJ2-2, with TRBD1 identical over 7 bases. CDR3 length: 13 residues. The V gene's germline CDR1 is GTSNPN and CDR2 SVGIG (reference sequence). V dropped 3 bases and J dropped 6; count of bases not matched to a gene: 4. The CDR3 is CAWSNRGAGELFF. For the CDR3, the DNA is TGTGCCTGGAGCAACAGGGGTGCCGGGGAGCTGTTTTTT.

The chain recombines TRBV3-1 (or the pseudogene TRBV3-2) with TRBJ2-2; D unclear. This CDR3 region has 13 residues. Germline loops: CDR1 LGHDT, CDR2 YNNKEL (reference sequence). The V end lost 6 bases, the J end lost 0 bases, and 5 bases lay between the germline ends. DNA for the CDR3: TGTGCCAGCAGTCAGGCGAACACCGGGGAGCTGTTTTTT. Translated, it gives CASSQANTGELFF.

The chain has TRBV5-5 and TRBJ2-7; 9 bases are shared with TRBD2. V lost 0 bases to trimming and J lost 4 bases; unmatched junction nucleotides: 8. The CDR3 loop spans 16 amino acids. Germline CDR1 SGHKS, CDR2 YYEKEE (reference sequence). CDR3 in amino acids: CASSLASGGTLYEQYF. The DNA for the CDR3 is TGTGCCAGCAGCTTGGCCAGCGGGGGGACGCTTTACGAGCAGTACTTC.

The chain joins TRBV28 to TRBJ2-2; unclear D gene. V lost 8 bases, J lost 0 bases, and 10 bases lay in between. The germline CDR1 and CDR2 sequences are MDHEN and SYDVKM. The CDR3 loop spans 14 amino acids. The CDR3 spells CASVAGANTGELFF. The CDR3 DNA reads as TGTGCCAGCGTGGCCGGAGCGAACACCGGGGAGCTGTTTTTT. Full variable domain (outside the CDR3, taken from reference TRBV28 and TRBJ2-2): DVKVTQSSRYLVKRTGEKVFLECVQDMDHENMFWYRQDPGLGLRLIYFSYDVKMKEKGDIPEGYSVSREKKERFSLILESASTNQTSMYLCASVAGANTGELFFGEGSRLTVL.

J is TRBJ2-7 and V is TRBV4-2, with 7 bases aligning to TRBD2. CDR1 is LGHNA and CDR2 is YNFKEQ in the germline V gene. The trim removed 4 bases at V and 2 bases at J, leaving 11 bases unmatched. The CDR3 spans 16 residues. CDR3 protein: CASSPAVVAGTYEQYF. CDR3 nucleotides: TGTGCCAGCAGCCCCGCGGTGGTAGCGGGTACCTACGAGCAGTACTTC.

The J gene is TRBJ2-7, the V gene TRBV6-5; possibly TRBD2 for D (6 bases). Germline CDR1 is MNHEY and CDR2 is SVGAGI. The CDR3 has 14 residues. The germline V and J ends were trimmed by 7 bases and 3 bases, with 16 bases remaining between them. CDR3 region: CASTQTARGYEQYF. CDR3 nucleotides: TGTGCCAGCACCCAAACCGCGCGGGGCTACGAGCAGTACTTC.

The chain links TRBV27 to TRBJ1-2; 7 nucleotides agree with TRBD1. Germline V gene data show CDR1 as MNHEY and CDR2 as SMNVEV (reference sequence). V was clipped by 3 bases and J by 4 bases; unmatched bases: 2. CDR3 length: 13 amino acids. CDR3 DNA: TGTGCCAGCAGTTTTAACAGGGGCTATGGCTACACCTTC. Translation gives CASSFNRGYGYTF.

The CDR3 coding sequence is TGTGCCAGCAGCTTGGCGGGACGGGGAAACACCATATATTTT. This encodes CASSLAGRGNTIYF. This chain connects TRBV7-9 to TRBJ1-3, with a tentative D call TRBD1 (5 bases). CDR3 size: 14 residues. V was cut by 3 bases and J by 4 bases, with 10 bases left in between. Looked up from germline, CDR1 is SEHNR and CDR2 is FQNEAQ (reference sequence).

The rearrangement links TRBV7-9 to TRBJ1-6, with 9 bases identical to TRBD1. With 9 bases clipped from V and 4 bases from J, the junction kept 10 bases outside the gene matches. Germline CDR1 is SEHNR and CDR2 is FQNEAQ (reference sequence). This CDR3 has 16 residues. The CDR3 coding sequence is TGTGCCAGTCGGACAGGGGCCCCGGGGTATAATTCACCCCTCCACTTT. It specifies CASRTGAPGYNSPLHF.

The rearrangement links TRBV20-1 to TRBJ2-7, with D perhaps matching TRBD2 (5 bases). The CDR3 is made up of 10 amino acids. V was shortened by 5 bases and J by 7 bases, with 9 bases between the two germline ends. Germline-derived CDR1 and CDR2 are DFQATT and SNEGSKA (reference sequence). CDR3 in DNA: TGCAGTGCTGAACGGGGAGAGCAGTACTTC. It translates to CSAERGEQYF.

This sequence joins TRBV29-1 and TRBJ1-1, with D maybe TRBD1 (5 bases). From germline, CDR1 is SQVTM and CDR2 ANQGSEA. The CDR3 covers 13 residues. V was shortened by 2 bases and J by 3 bases, with 10 bases between the two germline ends. CDR3 in amino acids: CSVESRGYTEAFF. The DNA of the CDR3 is TGCAGCGTTGAAAGTAGGGGCTACACTGAAGCTTTCTTT.

The V gene is TRBV18, the J gene TRBJ1-5; 8 bases are shared with TRBD1. The CDR3 is made up of 19 amino acids. CDR1 is KGHSH, CDR2 LQKENI, per germline. J was trimmed by 0 bases and V by 5 bases; bases with no gene match: 15. CDR3 bases: TGTGCCAGCTCAGCGAGGGACAGGCGAGGGGATTATAGCAATCAGCCCCAGCATTTT. Translated: CASSARDRRGDYSNQPQHF.

The chain is built from TRBV11-2 and TRBJ1-5, with D maybe TRBD1 (6 bases). Germline values: CDR1 SGHAT, CDR2 FQNNGV. The CDR3 has 15 amino acids. Deletions cut 5 bases from V and 3 bases from J, with 14 bases between. Here the CDR3 reads CASSDGGLDNQPQHF. For the CDR3, the DNA is TGTGCCAGCAGCGACGGGGGGCTGGACAATCAGCCCCAGCATTTT.

The genes are TRBV10-2 and TRBJ2-7, with 8 bases fitting TRBD2. This CDR3 has 13 residues. Germline lookup yields CDR1 WSHSY and CDR2 SAAADI. Unmatched junction bases numbered 6, after V lost 5 bases and J lost 6 bases. The CDR3 DNA follows: TGCGCCAGCAGTATTCGGGAGGGCCTCGAGCAGTACTTC. This codes for CASSIREGLEQYF.

The rearrangement links TRBV6-5 to TRBJ2-3; possible D gene TRBD1, 5 bases. Germline V CDR1 and CDR2: MNHEY, SVGAGI. There are 15 residues in the CDR3. V was trimmed by 6 bases and J by 2 bases, leaving 15 bases between them. CDR3 bases: TGTGCCAGCAGCCCCGGCGGCAGGGACACAGATACGCAGTATTTT. Protein: CASSPGGRDTDTQYF.

V usage is TRBV30 and J usage is TRBJ1-2, with TRBD1 matching over 11 bases. The V gene's germline CDR1 is GTSNPN and CDR2 SVGIG (reference sequence). CDR3 size: 13 residues. The ends lost 5 bases at V and 7 bases at J; junction bases unmatched: 6. CDR3 region: CAWRGQGDVGYTF. The CDR3 DNA sequence: TGTGCCTGGCGGGGACAGGGGGACGTTGGCTACACCTTC.

This clone was found once. The chain uses TRBV2 and TRBJ2-3, with D hard to call. This CDR3 is built from 14 residues. V was pared by 6 bases and J by 5 bases, with 15 bases between. The germline gives CDR1 SNHLY, CDR2 FYNNEI. The CDR3 reads CASSKGGPGDTQYF. The CDR3 bases are TGTGCCAGCAGCAAAGGCGGCCCCGGAGATACGCAGTATTTT.

The chain joins TRBV28 to TRBJ2-6; 8 bases map to TRBD1. Germline CDR1 reads MDHEN; CDR2 reads SYDVKM. V was pared by 4 bases and J by 2 bases, with 4 bases of the junction left unmatched. There are 16 residues in the CDR3. Here the CDR3 reads CASSSQGAPGANVLTF. The CDR3 DNA sequence: TGTGCCAGCAGTTCGCAGGGGGCACCTGGGGCCAACGTCCTGACTTTC.

The chain has TRBV11-2 and TRBJ2-7, with D perhaps matching TRBD2 (6 bases). Trimming stripped 3 bases from V and 3 bases from J, with 9 bases between. The germline V gene has CDR1 SGHAT and CDR2 FQNNGV. The CDR3 is made up of 13 amino acids. In DNA form, the CDR3 reads TGTGCCAGCAGCTTTTCGGGGGACTACGAGCAGTACTTC. Protein sequence: CASSFSGDYEQYF.